The 4 T cell receptor beta chains below all came from one sample that was sequenced in a study of shared clonotypes between healthy human individuals. Clones were read by immunoSEQ multiplex PCR, and TCRdb kept only the in-frame ones, dropping some. This sample has approximately 480,000 clones, with about three quarters found just once. What was sequenced was PBMCs. The receptors shown here come from a woman between 40 and 55 years old in good health. Some clones in this sample may be carry-over from other donors' samples.

The genes are TRBV28 and TRBJ1-5; 9 positions match TRBD1. CDR1 is MDHEN, CDR2 SYDVKM, per germline. Losses at the gene ends were 2 bases for V and 5 bases for J; bases not matched to a gene: 4. The CDR3 consists of 15 residues. The CDR3 coding sequence is TGTGCCAGCAGTTTAACCGACAGGGGGTATCAGCCCCAGCATTTT. Amino acids: CASSLTDRGYQPQHF.

The V call is TRBV6-6, the J call TRBJ2-3; TRBD1 agrees at 7 bases. The germline V gene has CDR1 MNHNY and CDR2 SVGAGI (reference sequence). Germline trimming cut 7 bases from V and 2 bases from J; bases unmatched to any gene: 9. The CDR3 is made up of 15 amino acids. The CDR3 region is CASTLTGWDTDTQYF. The DNA of the CDR3 is TGTGCCAGCACCCTGACAGGGTGGGACACAGATACGCAGTATTTT.

Only a few counts were recorded for this clone. The chain uses TRBV2 and TRBJ1-1; a weak D match, TRBD1 (6 bases). The CDR3 has 14 residues. CDR1 and CDR2 (germline): SNHLY, FYNNEI. V was cut by 0 bases and J by 6 bases, with 11 bases left in between. The DNA for the CDR3 is TGTGCCAGCAGTGAAGCGGGATCAGGGGCTGAAGCTTTCTTT. Its protein product is CASSEAGSGAEAFF.

The rearrangement links TRBV11-1 to TRBJ2-3, with D possibly matching TRBD1 (5 bases). Germline assignment: CDR1 SGHAT and CDR2 FQDESV (reference sequence). The CDR3 is made up of 16 amino acids. Trimming took 5 bases from V and 1 from J, leaving 16 bases between them. CDR3 protein: CASSQRARAGTDTQYF. As DNA, the CDR3 is TGTGCCAGCAGCCAAAGGGCCAGGGCCGGCACAGATACGCAGTATTTT. Based on the CDR3 plus reference TRBV11-1 and TRBJ2-3, the full variable domain is EAEVAQSPRYKITEKSQAVAFWCDPISGHATLYWYRQILGQGPELLVQFQDESVVDDSQLPKDRFSAERLKGVDSTLKIQPAELGDSAMYLCASSQRARAGTDTQYFGPGTRLTVL.